Here is one T cell receptor beta chain with its context. Its target is unknown. Trimming at V came to 5 bases and at J to 4 bases, leaving 7 bases not matched to a gene. Germline assignment: CDR1 SGHNT and CDR2 YENEEA. This CDR3 has 16 amino acids. Stable Graves' hyperthyroidism meant no ophthalmopathy progression within 18 months. This specimen belongs to a study of T cells in Graves' hyperthyroidism and ophthalmopathy. Amplification targeted TCR beta CDR3 regions from RNA transcripts. Researchers ran a first-round RT-PCR on the TCR CDR3 using the HTBI primer set. Via MiXCR, TCRdb re-called the multiplex PCR reads, giving one row per CDR3 protein. The sample yields 700,000 to 950,000 distinct CDR3 sequences, under 45% seen once. Study-wide points: Blood samples included most of the expanded thyroid clonotypes exceeding 0.001.

The material sequenced was blood. The TCR originated in a woman aged 40-49 years with Graves' hyperthyroidism. The gene calls are TRBV11-3 and TRBJ1-5; 11 bases are shared with TRBD1. This CDR3 reads CASSRRGQGGNQPQHF. The CDR3 DNA is TGTGCCAGCAGCCGACGGGGACAGGGGGGTAATCAGCCCCAGCATTTT. The complete variable domain, with remaining parts taken from reference TRBV11-3 and TRBJ1-5, reads EAGVVQSPRYKIIEKKQPVAFWCNPISGHNTLYWYLQNLGQGPELLIRYENEEAVDDSQLPKDRFSAERLKGVDSTLKIQPAELGDSAVYLCASSRRGQGGNQPQHFGDGTRLSIL.